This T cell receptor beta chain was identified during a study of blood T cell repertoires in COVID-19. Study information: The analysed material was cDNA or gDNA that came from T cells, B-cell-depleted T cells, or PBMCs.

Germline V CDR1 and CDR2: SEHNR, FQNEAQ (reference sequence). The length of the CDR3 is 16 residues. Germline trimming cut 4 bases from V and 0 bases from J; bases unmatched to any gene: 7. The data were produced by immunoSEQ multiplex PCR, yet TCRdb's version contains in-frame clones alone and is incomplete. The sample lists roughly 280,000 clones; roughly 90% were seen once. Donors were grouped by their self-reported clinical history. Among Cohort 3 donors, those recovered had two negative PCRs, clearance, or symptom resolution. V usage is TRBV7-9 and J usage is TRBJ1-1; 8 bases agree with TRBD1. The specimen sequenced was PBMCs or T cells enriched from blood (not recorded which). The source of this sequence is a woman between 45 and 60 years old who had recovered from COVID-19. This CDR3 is CASSSPLTGVNTEAFF. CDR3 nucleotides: TGTGCCAGCAGCTCCCCGCTGACAGGGGTGAACACTGAAGCTTTCTTT.